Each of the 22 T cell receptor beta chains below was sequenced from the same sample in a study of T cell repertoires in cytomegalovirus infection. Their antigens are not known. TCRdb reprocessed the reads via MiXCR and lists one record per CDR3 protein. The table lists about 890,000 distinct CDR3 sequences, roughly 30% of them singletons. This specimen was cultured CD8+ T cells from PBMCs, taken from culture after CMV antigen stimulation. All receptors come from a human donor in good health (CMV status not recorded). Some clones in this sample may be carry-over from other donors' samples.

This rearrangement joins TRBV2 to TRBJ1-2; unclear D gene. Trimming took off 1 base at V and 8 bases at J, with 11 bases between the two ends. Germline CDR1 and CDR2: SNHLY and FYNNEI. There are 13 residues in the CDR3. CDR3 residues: CASSEESQTGYTF. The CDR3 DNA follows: TGTGCCAGCAGTGAAGAGTCACAGACCGGCTACACCTTC.

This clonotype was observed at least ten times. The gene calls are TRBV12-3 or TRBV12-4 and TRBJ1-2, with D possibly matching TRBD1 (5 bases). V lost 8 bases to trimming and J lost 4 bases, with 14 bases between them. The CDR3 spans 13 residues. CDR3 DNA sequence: TGTGCCAGCGGCCCGGGACCAACCTATGGCTACACCTTC. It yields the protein CASGPGPTYGYTF.

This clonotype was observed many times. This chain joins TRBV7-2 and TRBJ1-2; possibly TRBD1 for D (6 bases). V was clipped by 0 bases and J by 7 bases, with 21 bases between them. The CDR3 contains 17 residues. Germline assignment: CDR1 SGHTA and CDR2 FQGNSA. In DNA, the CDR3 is TGTGCCAGCAGCTTAGCCACAGCACGACGAGGGGGTGTTGGCTACACCTTC. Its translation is CASSLATARRGGVGYTF.

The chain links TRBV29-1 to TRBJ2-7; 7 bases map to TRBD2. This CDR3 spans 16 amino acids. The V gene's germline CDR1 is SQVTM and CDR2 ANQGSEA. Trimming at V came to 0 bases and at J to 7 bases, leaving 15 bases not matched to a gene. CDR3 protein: CSVEEITSGGEGEQYF. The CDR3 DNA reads TGCAGCGTTGAAGAGATCACATCCGGAGGGGAGGGAGAGCAGTACTTC.

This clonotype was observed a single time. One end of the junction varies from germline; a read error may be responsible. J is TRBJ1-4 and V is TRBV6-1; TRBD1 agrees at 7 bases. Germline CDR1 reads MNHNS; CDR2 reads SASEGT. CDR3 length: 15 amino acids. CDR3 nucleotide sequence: TGTGCCAGCAGCTTGGACAGGCCCCCAAATGTAAAACTGTTTTTT. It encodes CASSLDRPPNVKLFF.

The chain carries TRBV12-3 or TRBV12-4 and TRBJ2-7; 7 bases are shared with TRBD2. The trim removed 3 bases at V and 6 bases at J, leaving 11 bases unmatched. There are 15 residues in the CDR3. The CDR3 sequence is CASSFRGEKSSEQYF. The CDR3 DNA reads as TGTGCCAGCAGTTTCCGGGGGGAAAAGTCGAGCGAGCAGTACTTC.

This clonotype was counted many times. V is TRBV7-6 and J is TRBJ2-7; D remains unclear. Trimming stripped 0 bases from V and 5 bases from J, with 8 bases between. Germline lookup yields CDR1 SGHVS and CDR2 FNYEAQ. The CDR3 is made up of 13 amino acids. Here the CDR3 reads CASSLAGMDEQYF. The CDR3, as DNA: TGTGCCAGCAGCTTAGCAGGGATGGACGAGCAGTACTTC. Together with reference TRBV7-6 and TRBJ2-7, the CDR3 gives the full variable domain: GAGVSQSPRYKVTKRGQDVALRCDPISGHVSLYWYRQALGQGPEFLTYFNYEAQQDKSGLPNDRFSAERPEGSISTLTIQRTEQRDSAMYRCASSLAGMDEQYFGPGTRLTVT.

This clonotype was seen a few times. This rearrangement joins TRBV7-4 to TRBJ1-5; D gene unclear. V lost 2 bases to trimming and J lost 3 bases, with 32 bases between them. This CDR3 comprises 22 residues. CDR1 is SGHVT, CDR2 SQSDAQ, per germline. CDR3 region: CASSLNNRGREAMSVPNQPQHF. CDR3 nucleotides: TGTGCCAGCAGCTTAAATAATCGGGGAAGAGAGGCTATGAGTGTCCCCAATCAGCCCCAGCATTTT. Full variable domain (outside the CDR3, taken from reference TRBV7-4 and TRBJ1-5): GAGVSQSPRYKVAKRGRDVALRCDSISGHVTLYWYRQTLGQGSEVLTYSQSDAQRDKSGRPSGRFSAERPERSVSTLKIQRTEQGDSAVYLCASSLNNRGREAMSVPNQPQHFGDGTRLSIL.

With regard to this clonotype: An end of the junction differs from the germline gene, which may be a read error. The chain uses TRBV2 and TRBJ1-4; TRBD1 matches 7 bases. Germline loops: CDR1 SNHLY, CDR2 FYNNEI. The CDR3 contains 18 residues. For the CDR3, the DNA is TGCGCCAGCAGTGAATTAAGGTCGAACAGGGGAAAAGATCGAAAACTGTTTTTT. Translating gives CASSELRSNRGKDRKLFF.

Here the CDR3 DNA reads TGTGCCAGCAGCCGAGCGGGGGGGCCGGACGAGCAGTACTTC. It translates to CASSRAGGPDEQYF. The chain employs TRBV3-1 and TRBJ2-7; 10 nucleotides match TRBD2. Germline CDR1 is LGHDT and CDR2 is YNNKEL (reference sequence). This CDR3 spans 14 amino acids. The junction had 5 bases not matched to a gene; V was cut back by 4 bases and J by 5 bases.

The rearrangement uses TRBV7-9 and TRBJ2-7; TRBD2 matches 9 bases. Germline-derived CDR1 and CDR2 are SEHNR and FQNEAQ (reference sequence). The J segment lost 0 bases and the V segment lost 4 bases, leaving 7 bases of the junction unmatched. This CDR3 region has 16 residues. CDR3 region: CASSSPGLASSYEQYF. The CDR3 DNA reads TGTGCCAGCAGCTCCCCCGGACTAGCGTCCTCCTACGAGCAGTACTTC.

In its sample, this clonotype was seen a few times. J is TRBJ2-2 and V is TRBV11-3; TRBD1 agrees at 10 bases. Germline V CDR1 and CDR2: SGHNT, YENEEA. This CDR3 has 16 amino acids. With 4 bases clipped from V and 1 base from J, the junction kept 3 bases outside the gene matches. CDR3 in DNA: TGTGCCAGCAGCTCATGGGACAGGGGGAACACCGGGGAGCTGTTTTTT. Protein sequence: CASSSWDRGNTGELFF.

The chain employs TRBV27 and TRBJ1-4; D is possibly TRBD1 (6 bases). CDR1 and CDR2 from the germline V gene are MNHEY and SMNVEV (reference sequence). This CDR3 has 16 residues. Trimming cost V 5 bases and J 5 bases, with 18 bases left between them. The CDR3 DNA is TGTGCCAGCAGTCTAGCTGCGGGGGGCGCCAATGAAAAACTGTTTTTT. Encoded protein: CASSLAAGGANEKLFF.

The CDR3, as DNA: TGCAGCGTTGATTCCACTGAGCAGTTCTTC. Its translation: CSVDSTEQFF. J is TRBJ2-1 and V is TRBV29-1; D not certain. V was pared by 3 bases and J by 9 bases, with 6 bases between. CDR1 and CDR2 (germline): SQVTM, ANQGSEA. The CDR3 contains 10 residues.

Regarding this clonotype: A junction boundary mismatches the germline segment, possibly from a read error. The CDR3 region has the DNA TGTGCCACCACCCGGGGCCGACAGGGGAACTATGGCTGCACCTTC. Translation: CATTRGRQGNYGCTF. V gene TRBV15 combines with J gene TRBJ1-2; TRBD1 agrees at 8 bases. Germline CDR1 LNHNV, CDR2 YYDKDF (reference sequence). This CDR3 comprises 15 residues.

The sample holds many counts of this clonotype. CDR3 sequence: CASSLKTGLTNEKLFF. The CDR3 DNA reads TGTGCCAGCAGCCTCAAGACAGGGTTAACTAATGAAAAACTGTTTTTT. This chain links TRBV7-8 with TRBJ1-4; 7 nucleotides agree with TRBD1. CDR1 and CDR2 from the germline V gene are SGHVS and FQNEAQ. The CDR3 totals 16 residues. V lost 5 bases and J lost 1; bases outside the gene matches: 7. The full variable domain, its missing parts supplied by reference TRBV7-8 and TRBJ1-4, is GAGVSQSPRYKVAKRGQDVALRCDPISGHVSLFWYQQALGQGPEFLTYFQNEAQLDKSGLPSDRFFAERPEGSVSTLKIQRTQQEDSAVYLCASSLKTGLTNEKLFFGSGTQLSVL.

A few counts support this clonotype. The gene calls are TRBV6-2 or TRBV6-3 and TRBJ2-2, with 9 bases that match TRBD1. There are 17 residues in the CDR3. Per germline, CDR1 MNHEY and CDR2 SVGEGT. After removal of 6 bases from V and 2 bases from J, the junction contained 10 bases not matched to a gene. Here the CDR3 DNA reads TGTGCCAGCAGGCCTGGACAGGGGCCCTTCAACACCGGGGAGCTGTTTTTT. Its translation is CASRPGQGPFNTGELFF.

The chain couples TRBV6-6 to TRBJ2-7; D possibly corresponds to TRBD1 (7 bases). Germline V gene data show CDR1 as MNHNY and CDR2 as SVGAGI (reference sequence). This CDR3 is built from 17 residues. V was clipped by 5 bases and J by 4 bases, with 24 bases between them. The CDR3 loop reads CASSDFPTGVGGYEQYF. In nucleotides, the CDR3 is TGTGCCAGCAGTGACTTCCCTACAGGGGTGGGAGGATACGAGCAGTACTTC.

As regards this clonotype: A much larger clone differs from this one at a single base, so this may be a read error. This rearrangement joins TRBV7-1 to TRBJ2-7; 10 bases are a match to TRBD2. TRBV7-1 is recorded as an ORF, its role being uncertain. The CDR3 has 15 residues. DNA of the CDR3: TGTCCCAGCAGCTTACAGCGGGGGGGCCAATACGAGCAGTACTTC. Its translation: CPSSLQRGGQYEQYF.

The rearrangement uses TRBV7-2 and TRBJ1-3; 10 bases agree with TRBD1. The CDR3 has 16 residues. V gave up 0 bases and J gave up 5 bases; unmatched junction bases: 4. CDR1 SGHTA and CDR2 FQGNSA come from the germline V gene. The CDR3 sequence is CASSLARQGARNTIYF. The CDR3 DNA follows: TGTGCCAGCAGCTTAGCGCGACAGGGGGCCAGAAACACCATATATTTT.

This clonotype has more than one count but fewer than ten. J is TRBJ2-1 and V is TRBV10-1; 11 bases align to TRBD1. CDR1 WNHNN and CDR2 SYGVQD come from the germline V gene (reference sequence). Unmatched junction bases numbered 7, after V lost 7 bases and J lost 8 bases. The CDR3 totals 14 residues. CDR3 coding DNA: TGCGCCAGCACCGAAGGACAGGGGGCCGATGAGCAGTTCTTC. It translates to CASTEGQGADEQFF.

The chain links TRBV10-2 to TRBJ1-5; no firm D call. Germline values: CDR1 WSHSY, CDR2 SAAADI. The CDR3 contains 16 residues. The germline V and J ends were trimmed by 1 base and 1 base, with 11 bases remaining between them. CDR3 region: CASSELDARSNQPQHF. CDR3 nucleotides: TGCGCCAGCAGTGAGTTGGACGCAAGGAGCAATCAGCCCCAGCATTTT.